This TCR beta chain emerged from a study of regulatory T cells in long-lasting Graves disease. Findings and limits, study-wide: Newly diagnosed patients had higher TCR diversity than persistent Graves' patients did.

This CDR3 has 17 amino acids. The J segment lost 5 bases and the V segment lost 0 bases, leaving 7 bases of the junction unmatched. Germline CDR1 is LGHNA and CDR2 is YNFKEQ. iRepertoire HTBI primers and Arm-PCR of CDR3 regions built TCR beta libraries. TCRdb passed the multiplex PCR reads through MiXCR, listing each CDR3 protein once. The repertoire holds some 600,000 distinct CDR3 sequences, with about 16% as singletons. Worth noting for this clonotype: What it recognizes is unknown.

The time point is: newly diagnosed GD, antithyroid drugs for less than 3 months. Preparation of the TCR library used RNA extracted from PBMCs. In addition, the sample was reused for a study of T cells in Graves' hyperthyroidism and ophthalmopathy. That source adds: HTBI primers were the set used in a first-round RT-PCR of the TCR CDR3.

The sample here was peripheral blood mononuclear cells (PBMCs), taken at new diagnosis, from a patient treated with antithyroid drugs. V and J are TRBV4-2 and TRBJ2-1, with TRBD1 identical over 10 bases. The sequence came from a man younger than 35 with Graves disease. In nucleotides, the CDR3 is TGTGCCAGCAGCCAAGAAAGCACCGGGACAGGGGACAATGAGCAGTTCTTC. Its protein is CASSQESTGTGDNEQFF.